A selection of T cell receptor beta chains follows, all from one sample in a study of blood T cell repertoires in COVID-19. Sequencing was performed with immunoSEQ multiplex PCR; in TCRdb, only in-frame clones are kept and a portion is missing. The sample lists roughly 190,000 clones, more than 70% occurring once. The specimen was peripheral blood. The receptors stem from a man over 45 with active or convalescent COVID-19. Both conserved end residues are part of each CDR3. The D gene is left open where the match is weak. Clone size is stated in some rows and not others, as once, few, many or a class when expanded.

d_call	v_call	j_call	clone_size	cdr3_aa	cdr3_nt
TRBD1	TRBV9	TRBJ2-1	NA	CASSTGTADYNEQFF	TGTGCCAGCAGCACCGGGACAGCTGACTACAATGAGCAGTTCTTC
TRBD1	TRBV12-3/TRBV12-4	TRBJ1-2	NA	CASNRGNYGYTF	TGTGCCAGCAACAGGGGGAACTATGGCTACACCTTC
TRBD1	TRBV30	TRBJ1-1	NA	CAWSTAGGVLNTEAFF	TGTGCCTGGAGTACGGCAGGGGGCGTTTTGAACACTGAAGCTTTCTTT
NA	TRBV18	TRBJ1-1	NA	CASSSDLIEAFF	TGTGCCAGCTCATCAGATTTAATCGAAGCTTTCTTT
NA	TRBV4-3	TRBJ2-3	NA	CASSQGQKSTDTQYF	TGCGCCAGCAGCCAAGGGCAGAAGAGCACAGATACGCAGTATTTT
NA	TRBV18	TRBJ1-5	NA	CASSPPTGDNNQPQHF	TGTGCCAGCTCACCACCGACTGGTGATAACAATCAGCCCCAGCATTTT
NA	TRBV11-2	TRBJ2-7	few	CASSPGYEQYF	TGTGCCAGCAGCCCAGGCTACGAGCAGTACTTC
TRBD1	TRBV5-1	TRBJ2-2	once	CASSSHRGEGTGELFF	TGCGCCAGCAGCTCTCACAGGGGGGAAGGCACCGGGGAGCTGTTTTTT
TRBD2	TRBV10-3	TRBJ2-1	NA	CAIHSGREDNEQFF	TGTGCCATCCATAGCGGGAGGGAGGACAATGAGCAGTTCTTC
NA	TRBV24-1	TRBJ2-3	NA	CATSEVGAADTQYF	TGTGCCACCAGTGAAGTAGGGGCTGCAGATACGCAGTATTTT
NA	TRBV6-2/TRBV6-3	TRBJ2-1	NA	CASSDRPQDHEQFF	TGTGCCAGCAGTGACAGGCCCCAGGACCATGAGCAGTTCTTC
TRBD1	TRBV12-3/TRBV12-4	TRBJ1-2	NA	CASGQAYGYTF	TGTGCCAGCGGACAGGCCTATGGCTACACCTTC
NA	TRBV28	TRBJ2-7	NA	CASTKKILYEQYF	TGTGCCAGCACCAAAAAGATACTTTACGAGCAGTACTTC
TRBD1	TRBV2	TRBJ1-4	NA	CASSEDRATNEKLFF	TGTGCCAGCAGCGAGGACAGGGCAACTAATGAAAAACTGTTTTTT
NA	TRBV10-3	TRBJ1-5	many	CAISEGRNSNQPQHF	TGTGCCATCAGTGAGGGGAGGAATAGCAATCAGCCCCAGCATTTT
NA	TRBV5-1	TRBJ1-1	NA	CASSLSLGQGPEAFF	TGCGCCAGCAGCTTGTCCTTGGGACAAGGGCCTGAAGCTTTCTTT
TRBD1	TRBV2	TRBJ1-6	NA	CASSPYGTGVYSPLHF	TGTGCCAGCAGTCCTTACGGGACAGGGGTTTATTCACCCCTCCACTTT
NA	TRBV3-1/TRBV3-2	TRBJ2-7	NA	CASSRERTTYEQYF	TGTGCCAGCAGCCGGGAACGGACTACCTACGAGCAGTACTTC
TRBD2	TRBV18	TRBJ2-5	NA	CASPAGPRGETQYF	TGTGCCAGCCCAGCGGGACCGAGAGGAGAGACCCAGTACTTC
NA	TRBV12-3/TRBV12-4	TRBJ1-2	NA	CASRKTGYGYTF	TGTGCCAGCAGAAAGACAGGCTATGGCTACACCTTC
NA	TRBV3-1/TRBV3-2	TRBJ1-3	NA	CASSLFGNTIYF	TGTGCCAGTAGTTTATTCGGAAACACCATATATTTT
TRBD1	TRBV11-3	TRBJ2-1	NA	CASSPWTGSPEQFF	TGTGCCAGCAGTCCATGGACAGGGTCCCCTGAGCAGTTCTTC
NA	TRBV6-4	TRBJ1-4	NA	CASSPTGKTNEKLFF	TGTGCCAGCAGCCCCACAGGGAAGACTAATGAAAAACTGTTTTTT
NA	TRBV28	TRBJ1-5	NA	CASSLGPGKNQPQHF	TGTGCCAGCAGTTTAGGGCCAGGGAAGAATCAGCCCCAGCATTTT
TRBD1	TRBV30	TRBJ1-1	NA	CAWSEGGQRDTEAFF	TGTGCCTGGAGCGAGGGGGGACAGAGAGACACTGAAGCTTTCTTT
TRBD1	TRBV4-1	TRBJ1-4	NA	CASSQESQGVGGTNEKLFF	TGCGCCAGCAGCCAAGAGAGCCAGGGGGTAGGTGGAACTAATGAAAAACTGTTTTTT
NA	TRBV7-2	TRBJ1-5	once	CASSIRGVGNQPQHF	TGTGCCAGCAGTATTCGGGGTGTAGGCAATCAGCCCCAGCATTTT
NA	TRBV7-2	TRBJ2-5	NA	CASSLLPSRAETQYF	TGTGCCAGCAGCTTATTGCCTAGCAGAGCGGAGACCCAGTACTTC
TRBD1	TRBV11-3	TRBJ1-1	NA	CASSPRGDMNTEAFF	TGTGCCAGCAGCCCCAGGGGGGATATGAACACTGAAGCTTTCTTT
NA	TRBV28	TRBJ2-3	NA	CASRQESTDTQYF	TGTGCCAGCAGACAGGAAAGCACAGATACGCAGTATTTT
TRBD1	TRBV28	TRBJ2-2	few	CASSFTPGTEEAGELFF	TGTGCCAGCAGTTTTACCCCAGGGACAGAGGAGGCCGGGGAGCTGTTTTTT
TRBD2	TRBV7-9	TRBJ2-3	NA	CASSQAGTDTQYF	TGTGCCAGCAGCCAAGCGGGGACAGATACGCAGTATTTT
TRBD2	TRBV12-5	TRBJ2-3	many	CASGGGLAGTDTQYF	TGTGCTAGTGGTGGGGGACTAGCTGGCACAGATACGCAGTATTTT
NA	TRBV14	TRBJ1-2	NA	CASSQDSRPANYGYTF	TGTGCCAGCAGCCAAGACAGCAGGCCAGCTAACTATGGCTACACCTTC
NA	TRBV28	TRBJ2-1	NA	CASSLQEFYNEQFF	TGTGCCAGCAGCCTCCAGGAATTCTACAATGAGCAGTTCTTC
TRBD2	TRBV29-1	TRBJ2-1	NA	CSAGGGRPQGYNEQFF	TGCAGCGCCGGGGGGGGAAGACCTCAAGGGTACAATGAGCAGTTCTTC
TRBD1	TRBV19	TRBJ2-4	NA	CASSIMGQGKNIQYF	TGTGCCAGTAGTATAATGGGACAGGGCAAAAACATTCAGTACTTC
TRBD1	TRBV6-6	TRBJ1-2	NA	CASSPGQGLNYGYTF	TGTGCCAGCAGTCCGGGACAGGGCCTTAACTATGGCTACACCTTC